Each of the 19 T cell receptor beta chains below was sequenced from the same sample in a study of shared clonotypes between healthy human individuals. Naive CD8 populations comprised CD45RO-negative cells positively selected for CCR7, excluding terminally differentiated effector memory CD45RA+ cells. The protocol was immunoSEQ multiplex PCR, while the TCRdb copy is restricted to in-frame clones and leaves out a portion. The data contain approximately 650,000 clones, 95% to 96% of them singletons. Sample: naive CD8+ T cells sorted from blood. These receptors were taken from a woman in her 30s in good health.

The rearrangement uses TRBV10-3 and TRBJ2-7, with D possibly matching TRBD1 (5 bases). The CDR3 is 16 amino acids. With 3 bases removed from V and 3 bases from J, the gap between germline ends came to 18 bases. The germline V gene has CDR1 ENHRY and CDR2 SYGVKD. CDR3 amino acids: CAISERQIRNYYEQYF. For the CDR3, the DNA is TGTGCCATCAGTGAACGACAGATACGAAATTACTACGAGCAGTACTTC.

The genes are TRBV30 and TRBJ1-4; D gene ambiguous. Trimming took off 0 bases at V and 7 bases at J, with 12 bases between the two ends. Germline V gene lookup returns CDR1 GTSNPN and CDR2 SVGIG (reference sequence). The CDR3 length is 14 residues. The CDR3 loop reads CAWSVLGSAEKLFF. CDR3 coding DNA: TGTGCCTGGAGTGTACTCGGGTCGGCTGAAAAACTGTTTTTT.

The sample holds a few counts of this clone. This chain uses TRBV10-1 with TRBJ2-7; the D call may be TRBD1 or TRBD2 (5 bases each). The V gene's germline CDR1 is WNHNN and CDR2 SYGVQD (reference sequence). The CDR3 sequence is 13 residues long. The V end was cut by 6 bases, the J end by 2 bases, with 11 bases between. The CDR3 region has the DNA TGCGCCAGCAGCAGGGACGGTCCCTACGAGCAGTACTTC. The encoded protein is CASSRDGPYEQYF.

J is TRBJ2-2 and V is TRBV11-2; 13 bases are a match to TRBD2. V lost 5 bases, J lost 0 bases, and 6 bases stayed unmatched. This CDR3 region has 18 residues. The V gene's germline CDR1 is SGHAT and CDR2 FQNNGV. Written as DNA, the CDR3 is TGTGCCAGCAGCGCCGGGACTAGCGGGACTACGAACACCGGGGAGCTGTTTTTT. It translates to CASSAGTSGTTNTGELFF.

V gene TRBV7-8 combines with J gene TRBJ2-2; no definite D call. The CDR3 loop spans 16 amino acids. Trimming took off 5 bases at V and 1 base at J, with 14 bases between the two ends. CDR1 and CDR2 (germline): SGHVS, FQNEAQ. The CDR3 bases are TGTGCCAGCAGCCCCCCCGGGCCGGGGAACACCGGGGAGCTGTTTTTT. Translation gives CASSPPGPGNTGELFF.

This chain links TRBV13 with TRBJ2-5; weak D call: TRBD2 (7 bases). Deletions cut 5 bases from V and 5 bases from J, with 18 bases between. Germline-derived CDR1 and CDR2 are PRHDT and FYEKMQ (reference sequence). This CDR3 region has 15 residues. The CDR3 is CASSPRGAILETQYF. DNA of the CDR3: TGTGCCAGCAGCCCCCGGGGGGCGATTTTGGAGACCCAGTACTTC.

In DNA form, the CDR3 reads TGTGCCAGTAGTCCTCCCGGGACCTATAAAGCTTTCTTT. Residues: CASSPPGTYKAFF. The J gene is TRBJ1-1, the V gene TRBV19; maybe TRBD1 (5 bases). This CDR3 has 13 residues. The germline CDR1 and CDR2 sequences are LNHDA and SQIVND (reference sequence). Trimming pared 5 bases from V and 9 bases from J, leaving 16 bases between.

The chain uses TRBV5-4 and TRBJ2-1; 8 positions agree with TRBD1. V trimming: 3 bases; J trimming: 8 bases; junction bases outside the gene matches: 10. The germline V gene has CDR1 SGHNT and CDR2 YYREEE (reference sequence). The CDR3 loop spans 15 amino acids. The CDR3 nucleotides are TGTGCCAGCAGCTCCCGACAGGGGTACCGGTATGAGCAGTTCTTC. Protein: CASSSRQGYRYEQFF.

Turning to this clone: Other DNA sequences from this sample encode an identical CDR3 as well. This sequence joins TRBV20-1 and TRBJ2-2; D gene ambiguous. Deletions cut 3 bases from V and 5 bases from J, with 4 bases between. The CDR3 covers 11 residues. The V gene's germline CDR1 is DFQATT and CDR2 SNEGSKA (reference sequence). This CDR3 is CSARTTGELFF. Written as DNA, the CDR3 is TGCAGTGCTAGGACTACCGGGGAGCTGTTTTTT.

The V call is TRBV27, the J call TRBJ1-4, with TRBD1 as a possible D gene (6 bases). CDR1 and CDR2 from the germline V gene are MNHEY and SMNVEV (reference sequence). This CDR3 has 13 amino acids. V lost 2 bases, J lost 14 bases, and 15 bases lay in between. CDR3 protein: CASSLRGVTQLFF. The CDR3 DNA follows: TGTGCCAGCAGTTTAAGGGGGGTCACGCAGCTGTTTTTT. The full variable domain, rest sourced from reference TRBV27 and TRBJ1-4, is EAQVTQNPRYLITVTGKKLTVTCSQNMNHEYMSWYRQDPGLGLRQIYYSMNVEVTDKGDVPEGYKVSRKEKRNFPLILESPSPNQTSLYFCASSLRGVTQLFFGSGTQLSVL.

J is TRBJ2-2 and V is TRBV11-2, with D possibly matching TRBD2 (5 bases). V dropped 2 bases and J dropped 2 bases, with 9 bases sitting between them. This CDR3 is built from 15 residues. Germline V CDR1 and CDR2: SGHAT, FQNNGV. CDR3 DNA sequence: TGTGCCAGCAGCTTAAGGACTGCTAACACCGGGGAGCTGTTTTTT. It yields the protein CASSLRTANTGELFF. Combining the CDR3 with reference TRBV11-2 and TRBJ2-2 gives the whole variable domain EAGVAQSPRYKIIEKRQSVAFWCNPISGHATLYWYQQILGQGPKLLIQFQNNGVVDDSQLPKDRFSAERLKGVDSTLKIQPAKLEDSAVYLCASSLRTANTGELFFGEGSRLTVL.

The chain employs TRBV4-1 and TRBJ2-7, with 9 bases that match TRBD1. Germline CDR1 is MGHRA and CDR2 is YSYEKL. CDR3 length: 15 amino acids. The trim removed 3 bases at V and 3 bases at J, leaving 6 bases unmatched. The CDR3 protein is CASSQDGTGFYEQYF. CDR3 in DNA: TGCGCCAGCAGCCAGGACGGGACAGGGTTCTACGAGCAGTACTTC.

In regard to this clone: The sample contains more than one DNA sequence encoding this CDR3. The gene calls are TRBV28 and TRBJ2-7; D possibly corresponds to TRBD2 (5 bases). The V gene's germline CDR1 is MDHEN and CDR2 SYDVKM. The CDR3 covers 13 residues. Between the trimmed V and J ends, which lost 1 base and 2 bases, there was a span of 6 bases. CDR3 loop: CASSLSGTYEQYF. The CDR3 DNA reads as TGTGCCAGCAGTTTATCCGGGACCTACGAGCAGTACTTC.

This sequence joins TRBV19 and TRBJ1-5; TRBD1 is a possible D gene (6 bases). The CDR3 runs 16 residues. The germline CDR1 and CDR2 sequences are LNHDA and SQIVND (reference sequence). The V and J ends lost 2 bases and 3 bases respectively, with 14 bases between them. Written as DNA, the CDR3 is TGTGCCAGTAGTATAAATACAGGGATTGCCAATCAGCCCCAGCATTTT. It encodes CASSINTGIANQPQHF. Full variable domain (rest looked up from reference TRBV19 and TRBJ1-5): DGGITQSPKYLFRKEGQNVTLSCEQNLNHDAMYWYRQDPGQGLRLIYYSQIVNDFQKGDIAEGYSVSREKKESFPLTVTSAQKNPTAFYLCASSINTGIANQPQHFGDGTRLSIL.

The chain employs TRBV2 and TRBJ2-2; D is perhaps TRBD2 (5 bases). Deletions cut 4 bases from V and 0 bases from J, with 15 bases between. The germline gives CDR1 SNHLY, CDR2 FYNNEI. This CDR3 has 17 amino acids. CDR3: CASSAQLEISNTGELFF. CDR3 DNA sequence: TGTGCCAGCAGTGCCCAACTAGAGATCTCGAACACCGGGGAGCTGTTTTTT.

V is TRBV27 and J is TRBJ2-7; a possible D gene is TRBD1 (6 bases). The CDR3 is made up of 16 amino acids. Germline CDR1 reads MNHEY; CDR2 reads SMNVEV (reference sequence). Deletions cut 3 bases from V and 3 bases from J, with 18 bases between. The DNA of the CDR3 is TGTGCCAGCAGTTTTTCTGCAGGACAGACGTTCTACGAGCAGTACTTC. Translated: CASSFSAGQTFYEQYF.

This sequence joins TRBV9 and TRBJ2-7; D uncertain. This CDR3 is built from 12 residues. V was pared by 0 bases and J by 6 bases, with 7 bases between. Germline lookup yields CDR1 SGDLS and CDR2 YYNGEE. The CDR3 sequence is CASSVDEAEQYF. The CDR3, as DNA: TGTGCCAGCAGCGTAGATGAGGCCGAGCAGTACTTC.

Concerning this clone: The sample holds other DNA sequences that translate to the same CDR3. This chain uses TRBV19 with TRBJ1-5; D not resolved. The CDR3 length is 14 residues. The ends were cut back, 3 bases at V and 2 bases at J, with 8 bases in the middle. CDR1 LNHDA and CDR2 SQIVND come from the germline V gene (reference sequence). CDR3 nucleotide sequence: TGTGCCAGTAGTATTCGTGACCGCAATCAGCCCCAGCATTTT. It yields the protein CASSIRDRNQPQHF. Full variable domain (missing parts from reference TRBV19 and TRBJ1-5): DGGITQSPKYLFRKEGQNVTLSCEQNLNHDAMYWYRQDPGQGLRLIYYSQIVNDFQKGDIAEGYSVSREKKESFPLTVTSAQKNPTAFYLCASSIRDRNQPQHFGDGTRLSIL.

CDR3 nucleotides: TGTGCCAGCAGTCTAGACAGGGACTACGAGCAGTACTTC. Amino acids: CASSLDRDYEQYF. The chain recombines TRBV27 with TRBJ2-7; 7 bases line up with TRBD1. The CDR3 length is 13 residues. J gave up 3 bases and V 5 bases, and 4 bases lay outside the gene matches. CDR1 and CDR2 from the germline V gene are MNHEY and SMNVEV (reference sequence).